In its sample, the clone carrying this TCR beta chain was seen a few times. TCRdb keeps only in-frame clones here, not all; method: immunoSEQ multiplex PCR. The sample has fewer than 30,000 clones, over 75% seen once. The data belong to a study of blood T cell repertoires in COVID-19. Germline lookup yields CDR1 ENHRY and CDR2 SYGVKD. The CDR3 is 14 amino acids. The trim removed 6 bases at V and 7 bases at J, leaving 9 bases unmatched. The TCR was taken from a woman at least 80 years old with COVID-19, enrolled during active disease. The chain links TRBV10-3 to TRBJ1-5, with 7 bases fitting TRBD1. Sample: peripheral blood. The CDR3 DNA is TGTGCCATCAGCCTAGGAGGGGGCGGACAGCCCCAGCATTTT. Its protein is CAISLGGGGQPQHF.